The clone carrying this T cell receptor (beta chain) occurred a few times. The antigen is not known. These data belong to a study of PD-1 blockade in mismatch repair-deficient tumors. Overall study results and limits: Tumor-resident clones, often undetectable pretreatment in blood, expanded then contracted after pembrolizumab.

CDR1 and CDR2 (germline): SGHRS, YFSETQ. Trimming took off 2 bases at V and 7 bases at J, with 12 bases between the two ends. The CDR3 consists of 13 residues. Sequencing used immunoSEQ multiplex PCR; TCRdb keeps in-frame clones, though not all of them. The sample consists of about 68,000 clones, around 73% of them appearing once. The material sequenced was peripheral blood, taken 2 weeks after starting pembrolizumab. This TCR was recovered from an adult with mismatch repair-deficient cancer. The rearrangement links TRBV5-1 to TRBJ1-1; tentative D call: TRBD1 (5 bases). CDR3 coding DNA: TGCGCCAGCAGCTTAAACAGACAGATTGAAGCTTTCTTT. Its protein product is CASSLNRQIEAFF.